One sample yielded the 10 T cell receptor beta chains listed below, sequenced in a study of blood T cell repertoires in COVID-19. Assay: immunoSEQ multiplex PCR; the TCRdb copy retains only in-frame clones and omits some. The table lists over 100,000 clones, around 80% of them singletons. Sequenced material: peripheral blood. The receptor set was obtained from a woman over 75 with acute or convalescent COVID-19.

The V gene is TRBV28, the J gene TRBJ2-7; TRBD2 aligns across 7 bases. Germline V gene data show CDR1 as MDHEN and CDR2 as SYDVKM. The CDR3 is 16 residues long. With 7 bases clipped from V and 1 base from J, the junction kept 13 bases outside the gene matches. CDR3 in DNA: TGTGCCAGCACCGTGGGAGGGGCTGGTCCTTCCTACGAGCAGTACTTC. Encoded protein: CASTVGGAGPSYEQYF.

This rearrangement joins TRBV19 to TRBJ2-3; 7 nucleotides agree with TRBD1. CDR1 and CDR2 (germline): LNHDA, SQIVND (reference sequence). CDR3 size: 13 residues. V was pared by 9 bases and J by 4 bases, with 7 bases of the junction left unmatched. The chain's CDR3 is CASNRGRADTQYF. The CDR3 nucleotides read TGTGCCAGCAACAGGGGTCGCGCAGATACGCAGTATTTT. The complete variable domain, with remaining parts taken from reference TRBV19 and TRBJ2-3, reads DGGITQSPKYLFRKEGQNVTLSCEQNLNHDAMYWYRQDPGQGLRLIYYSQIVNDFQKGDIAEGYSVSREKKESFPLTVTSAQKNPTAFYLCASNRGRADTQYFGPGTRLTVL.

This clone was counted a single time. The chain links TRBV7-9 to TRBJ2-5; maybe TRBD1 (6 bases). CDR1 is SEHNR, CDR2 FQNEAQ, per germline (reference sequence). CDR3 length: 14 residues. Trimming took 1 base from V and 6 from J, leaving 12 bases between them. The CDR3 bases are TGTGCCAGCAGCTTAGGGGTGGGGGCCCAGACCCAGTACTTC. Translation gives CASSLGVGAQTQYF.

The genes are TRBV6-5 and TRBJ2-2; D unclear. The CDR3 runs 15 residues. The V end lost 5 bases, the J end lost 2 bases, and 12 bases lay between the germline ends. Germline CDR1 MNHEY, CDR2 SVGAGI. As DNA, the CDR3 is TGTGCCAGCAGTCGTAACAGAGCTAACACCGGGGAGCTGTTTTTT. It encodes CASSRNRANTGELFF.

The rearrangement uses TRBV6-5 and TRBJ2-1, with 11 bases matching TRBD2. Germline V CDR1 and CDR2: MNHEY, SVGAGI. Unmatched junction bases numbered 2, after V lost 4 bases and J lost 3 bases. CDR3 length: 15 residues. CDR3 nucleotide sequence: TGTGCCAGCAGTTCCGGGACTAGCGGCTACAATGAGCAGTTCTTC. Protein sequence: CASSSGTSGYNEQFF.

The V gene is TRBV2, the J gene TRBJ1-1; D gene uncertain. V gave up 7 bases and J gave up 0 bases, with 9 bases separating them. This CDR3 region has 13 residues. Looked up from germline, CDR1 is SNHLY and CDR2 is FYNNEI. In nucleotides, the CDR3 is TGTGCCAGCACGAAAGACATGAACACTGAAGCTTTCTTT. Translated, it gives CASTKDMNTEAFF.

The chain has TRBV28 and TRBJ1-1, with D hard to call. Germline V CDR1 and CDR2: MDHEN, SYDVKM. This CDR3 spans 15 amino acids. V was cut by 6 bases and J by 5 bases, with 19 bases left in between. The CDR3 spells CASSRTHGGWTEAFF. CDR3 in DNA: TGTGCCAGCAGCCGAACACATGGCGGGTGGACTGAAGCTTTCTTT.

The V gene is TRBV11-3, the J gene TRBJ1-1; no clear D gene. Between the trimmed V and J ends, which lost 8 bases and 1 base, there was a span of 5 bases. Germline CDR1 is SGHNT and CDR2 is YENEEA. The CDR3 is 11 amino acids. In nucleotides, the CDR3 is TGTGCCAGCTCGAGGAACACTGAAGCTTTCTTT. Residues: CASSRNTEAFF.

This clone has just a few counts. This sample includes further DNA sequences coding for the same CDR3. This chain uses TRBV12-3 or TRBV12-4 with TRBJ2-3; D is possibly TRBD2 (6 bases). Trimming stripped 5 bases from V and 4 bases from J, with 10 bases between. CDR3 length equals 13 residues. CDR3 in amino acids: CASSRGAPDTQYF. CDR3 bases: TGTGCCAGCAGTCGCGGGGCACCAGATACGCAGTATTTT.

This clone has just one count. The chain uses TRBV30 and TRBJ1-3, with a possible D match to TRBD1 (6 bases). CDR1 and CDR2 from the germline V gene are GTSNPN and SVGIG (reference sequence). This CDR3 has 11 amino acids. Trimming stripped 3 bases from V and 13 bases from J, with 13 bases between. The CDR3 coding sequence is TGTGCCTGGAGCTCAAGGACAGAGATATATTTT. This gives the protein CAWSSRTEIYF.